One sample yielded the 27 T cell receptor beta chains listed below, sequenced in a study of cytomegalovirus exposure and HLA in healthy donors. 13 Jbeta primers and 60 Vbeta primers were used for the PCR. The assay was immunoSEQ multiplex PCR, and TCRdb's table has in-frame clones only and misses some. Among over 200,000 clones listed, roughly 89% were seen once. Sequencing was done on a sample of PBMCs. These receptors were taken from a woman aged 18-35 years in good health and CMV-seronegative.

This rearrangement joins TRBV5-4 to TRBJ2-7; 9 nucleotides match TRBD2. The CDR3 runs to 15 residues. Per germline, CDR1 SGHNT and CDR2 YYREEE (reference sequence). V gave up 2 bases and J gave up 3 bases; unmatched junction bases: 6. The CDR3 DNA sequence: TGTGCCAGCAGCTTTTGGCGGGAGGGCCGCTACGAGCAGTACTTC. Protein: CASSFWREGRYEQYF. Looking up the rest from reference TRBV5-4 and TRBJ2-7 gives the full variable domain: ETGVTQSPTHLIKTRGQQVTLRCSSQSGHNTVSWYQQALGQGPQFIFQYYREEENGRGNFPPRFSGLQFPNYSSELNVNALELDDSALYLCASSFWREGRYEQYFGPGTRLTVT.

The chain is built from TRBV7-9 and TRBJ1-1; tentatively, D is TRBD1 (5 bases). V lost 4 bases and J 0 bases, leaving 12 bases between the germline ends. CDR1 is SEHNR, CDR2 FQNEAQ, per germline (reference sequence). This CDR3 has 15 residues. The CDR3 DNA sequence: TGTGCCAGCAGCTCCAGGGTAGGTCTGAACACTGAAGCTTTCTTT. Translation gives CASSSRVGLNTEAFF.

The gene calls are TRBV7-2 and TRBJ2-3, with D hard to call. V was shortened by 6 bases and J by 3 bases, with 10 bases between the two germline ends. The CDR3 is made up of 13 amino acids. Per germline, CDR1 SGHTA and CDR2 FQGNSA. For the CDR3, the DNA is TGTGCCAGCAGTTACTACTATACAGATACGCAGTATTTT. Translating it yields CASSYYYTDTQYF. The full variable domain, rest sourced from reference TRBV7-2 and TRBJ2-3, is GAGVSQSPSNKVTEKGKDVELRCDPISGHTALYWYRQSLGQGLEFLIYFQGNSAPDKSGLPSDRFSAERTGGSVSTLTIQRTQQEDSAVYLCASSYYYTDTQYFGPGTRLTVL.

In DNA form, the CDR3 reads TGTGCCAGCAGCCCAGACCCGGGACACGACTATGGCTACACCTTC. Protein: CASSPDPGHDYGYTF. The chain is built from TRBV9 and TRBJ1-2; TRBD1 might be the D (6 bases). This CDR3 spans 15 amino acids. The V end was cut by 4 bases, the J end by 3 bases, with 16 bases between. Germline V lookup: CDR1 SGDLS, CDR2 YYNGEE.

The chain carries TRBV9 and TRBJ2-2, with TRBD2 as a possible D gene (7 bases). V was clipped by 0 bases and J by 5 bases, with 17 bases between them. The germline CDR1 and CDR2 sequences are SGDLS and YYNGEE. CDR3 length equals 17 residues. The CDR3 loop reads CASSVGFRGADTGELFF. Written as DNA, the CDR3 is TGTGCCAGCAGCGTAGGGTTTCGGGGGGCGGATACCGGGGAGCTGTTTTTT.

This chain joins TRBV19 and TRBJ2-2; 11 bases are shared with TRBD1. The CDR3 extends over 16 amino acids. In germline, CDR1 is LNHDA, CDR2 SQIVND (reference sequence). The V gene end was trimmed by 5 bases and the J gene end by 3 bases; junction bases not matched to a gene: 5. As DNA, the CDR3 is TGTGCCAGTAGTCCGAGGACAGGGGGCTACACCGGGGAGCTGTTTTTT. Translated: CASSPRTGGYTGELFF.

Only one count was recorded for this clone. In nucleotides, the CDR3 is TGTGCCAGCAGCTTAACGGGTAACACAGATACGCAGTATTTT. Amino acid sequence: CASSLTGNTDTQYF. The chain employs TRBV7-2 and TRBJ2-3; D remains unclear. The germline V gene has CDR1 SGHTA and CDR2 FQGNSA. The CDR3 is made up of 14 amino acids. V lost 2 bases and J 2 bases, leaving 8 bases between the germline ends. The full variable domain, in which reference TRBV7-2 and TRBJ2-3 provide the parts outside the CDR3, is GAGVSQSPSNKVTEKGKDVELRCDPISGHTALYWYRQSLGQGLEFLIYFQGNSAPDKSGLPSDRFSAERTGGSVSTLTIQRTQQEDSAVYLCASSLTGNTDTQYFGPGTRLTVL.

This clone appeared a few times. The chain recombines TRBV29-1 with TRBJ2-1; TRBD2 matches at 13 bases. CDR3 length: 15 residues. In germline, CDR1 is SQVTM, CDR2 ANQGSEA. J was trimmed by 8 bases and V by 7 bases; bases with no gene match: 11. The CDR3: CSAVRTSGSLYEQFF. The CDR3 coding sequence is TGCAGCGCTGTTCGGACTAGCGGGAGTCTCTATGAGCAGTTCTTC.

Here the CDR3 reads CASSDNTGGASEAFF. The DNA of the CDR3 is TGTGCCAGCTCAGACAACACAGGGGGCGCGTCTGAAGCTTTCTTT. V and J are TRBV18 and TRBJ1-1; 9 nucleotides line up with TRBD1. Germline V lookup: CDR1 KGHSH, CDR2 LQKENI. The CDR3 totals 15 residues. The ends lost 5 bases at V and 6 bases at J; junction bases unmatched: 10.

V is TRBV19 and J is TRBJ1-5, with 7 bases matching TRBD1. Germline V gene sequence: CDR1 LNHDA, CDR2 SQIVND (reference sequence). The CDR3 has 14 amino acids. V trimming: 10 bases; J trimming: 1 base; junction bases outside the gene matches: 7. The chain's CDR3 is CATRRGQSNQPQHF. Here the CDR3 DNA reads TGTGCCACCCGACGGGGACAGAGCAATCAGCCCCAGCATTTT.

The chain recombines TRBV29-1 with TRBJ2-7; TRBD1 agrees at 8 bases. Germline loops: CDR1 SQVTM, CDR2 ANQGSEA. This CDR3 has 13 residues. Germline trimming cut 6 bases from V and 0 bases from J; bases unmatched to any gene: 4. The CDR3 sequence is CSVRTGSSYEQYF. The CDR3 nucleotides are TGCAGCGTAAGGACAGGGAGCTCCTACGAGCAGTACTTC.

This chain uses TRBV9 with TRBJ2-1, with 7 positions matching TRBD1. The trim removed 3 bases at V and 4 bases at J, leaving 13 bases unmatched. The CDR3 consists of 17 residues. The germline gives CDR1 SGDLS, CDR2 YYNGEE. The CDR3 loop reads CASSANPRATGYNEQFF. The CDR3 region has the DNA TGTGCCAGCAGCGCCAATCCTAGGGCGACAGGGTACAATGAGCAGTTCTTC. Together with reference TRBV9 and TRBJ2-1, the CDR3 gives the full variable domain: DSGVTQTPKHLITATGQRVTLRCSPRSGDLSVYWYQQSLDQGLQFLIQYYNGEERAKGNILERFSAQQFPDLHSELNLSSLELGDSALYFCASSANPRATGYNEQFFGPGTRLTVL.

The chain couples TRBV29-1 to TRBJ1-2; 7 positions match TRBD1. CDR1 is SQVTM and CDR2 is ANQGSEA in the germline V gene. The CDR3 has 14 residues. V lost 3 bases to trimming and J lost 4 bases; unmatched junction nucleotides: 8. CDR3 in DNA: TGCAGCGTTGAGCGCGGACAGGTTGGCTATGGCTACACCTTC. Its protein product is CSVERGQVGYGYTF.

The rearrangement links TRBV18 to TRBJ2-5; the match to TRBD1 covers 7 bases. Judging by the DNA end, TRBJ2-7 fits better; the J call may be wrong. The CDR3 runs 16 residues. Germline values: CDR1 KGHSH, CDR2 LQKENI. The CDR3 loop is CASSPFGTELSYEQYF. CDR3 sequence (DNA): TGTGCCAGCTCACCCTTTGGGACAGAGCTCTCCTACGAGCAGTACTTC.

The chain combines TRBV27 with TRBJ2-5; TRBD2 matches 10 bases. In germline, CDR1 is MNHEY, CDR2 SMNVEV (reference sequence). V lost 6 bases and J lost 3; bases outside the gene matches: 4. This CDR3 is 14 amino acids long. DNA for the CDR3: TGTGCCAGCAGCTATACTAGCGGGAAAGAGACCCAGTACTTC. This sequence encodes CASSYTSGKETQYF.

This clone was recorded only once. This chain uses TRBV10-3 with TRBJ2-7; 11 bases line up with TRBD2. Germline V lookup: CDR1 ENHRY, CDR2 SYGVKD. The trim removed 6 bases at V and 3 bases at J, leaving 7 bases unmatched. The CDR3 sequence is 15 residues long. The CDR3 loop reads CAISGTSGVLYEQYF. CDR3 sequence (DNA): TGTGCCATCAGCGGGACTAGCGGCGTCCTCTACGAGCAGTACTTC.

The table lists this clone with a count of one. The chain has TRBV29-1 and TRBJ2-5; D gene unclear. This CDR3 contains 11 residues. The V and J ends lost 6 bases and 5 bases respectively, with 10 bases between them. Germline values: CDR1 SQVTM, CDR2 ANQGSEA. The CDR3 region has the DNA TGCAGCGTGGAACCTATGGAGACCCAGTACTTC. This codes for CSVEPMETQYF.

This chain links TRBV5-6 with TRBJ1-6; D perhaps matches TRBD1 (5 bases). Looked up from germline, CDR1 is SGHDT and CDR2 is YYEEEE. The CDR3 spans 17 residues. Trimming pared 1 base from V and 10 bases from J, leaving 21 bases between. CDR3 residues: CASSLRRVGPGGSPLHF. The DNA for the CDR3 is TGTGCCAGCAGCTTGCGCAGGGTAGGCCCGGGAGGATCACCCCTCCACTTT.

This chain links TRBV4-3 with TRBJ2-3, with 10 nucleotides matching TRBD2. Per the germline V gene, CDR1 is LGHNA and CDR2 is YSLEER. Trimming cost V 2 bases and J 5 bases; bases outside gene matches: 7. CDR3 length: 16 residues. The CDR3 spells CASSQKRGGLKDTQYF. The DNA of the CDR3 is TGCGCCAGCAGCCAAAAGCGGGGGGGCCTTAAAGATACGCAGTATTTT.

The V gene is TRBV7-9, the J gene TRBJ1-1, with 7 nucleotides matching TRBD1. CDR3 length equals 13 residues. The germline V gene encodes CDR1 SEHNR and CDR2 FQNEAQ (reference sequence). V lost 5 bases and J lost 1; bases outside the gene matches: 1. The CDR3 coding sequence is TGTGCCAGCAGCAACAGGGGGAACACTGAAGCTTTCTTT. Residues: CASSNRGNTEAFF.

The CDR3 is CASSPTGNNQPQHF. For the CDR3, the DNA is TGTGCCAGCAGCCCAACAGGGAACAATCAGCCCCAGCATTTT. The chain joins TRBV6-5 to TRBJ1-5; the D gene is possibly TRBD1 (6 bases). Trimming removed 6 bases at V and 3 bases at J, with 12 bases between. The CDR3 loop spans 14 amino acids. The V gene's germline CDR1 is MNHEY and CDR2 SVGAGI.

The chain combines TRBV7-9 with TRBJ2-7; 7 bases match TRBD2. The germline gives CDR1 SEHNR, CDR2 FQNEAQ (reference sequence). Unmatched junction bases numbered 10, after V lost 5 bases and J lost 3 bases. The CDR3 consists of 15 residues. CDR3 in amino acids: CASSPGSGLLYEQYF. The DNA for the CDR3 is TGTGCCAGCAGCCCCGGCTCGGGACTACTCTACGAGCAGTACTTC.

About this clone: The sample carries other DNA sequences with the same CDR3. In DNA form, the CDR3 reads TGTGCCAGCAGCTTGACTAGCGGATCCTACGAGCAGTACTTC. This gives the protein CASSLTSGSYEQYF. This rearrangement joins TRBV7-9 to TRBJ2-7; 9 bases match TRBD2. The CDR3 has 14 amino acids. V shed 3 bases and J 1 base; nucleotides not matched to a gene: 1. The germline CDR1 and CDR2 sequences are SEHNR and FQNEAQ (reference sequence).

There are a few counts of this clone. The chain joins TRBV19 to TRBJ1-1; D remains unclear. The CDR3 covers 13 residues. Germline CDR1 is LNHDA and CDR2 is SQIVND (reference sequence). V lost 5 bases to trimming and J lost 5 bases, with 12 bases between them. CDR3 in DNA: TGTGCCAGTAGTCTGCAGGCCCAGACTGAAGCTTTCTTT. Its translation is CASSLQAQTEAFF.

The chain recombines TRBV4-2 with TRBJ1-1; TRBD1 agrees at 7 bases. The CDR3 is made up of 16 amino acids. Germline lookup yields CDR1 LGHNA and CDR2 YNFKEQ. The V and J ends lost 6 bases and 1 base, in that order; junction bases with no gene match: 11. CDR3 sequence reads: CASRPQVGQSNTEAFF. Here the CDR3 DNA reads TGTGCCAGCAGGCCGCAGGTGGGACAGTCGAACACTGAAGCTTTCTTT.

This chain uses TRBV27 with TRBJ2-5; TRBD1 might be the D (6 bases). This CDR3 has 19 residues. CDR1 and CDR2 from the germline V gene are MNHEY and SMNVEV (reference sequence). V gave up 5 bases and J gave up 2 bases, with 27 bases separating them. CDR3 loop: CASSPFQIATGHKQETQYF. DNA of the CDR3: TGTGCCAGCAGTCCCTTCCAGATCGCCACGGGACACAAGCAAGAGACCCAGTACTTC.

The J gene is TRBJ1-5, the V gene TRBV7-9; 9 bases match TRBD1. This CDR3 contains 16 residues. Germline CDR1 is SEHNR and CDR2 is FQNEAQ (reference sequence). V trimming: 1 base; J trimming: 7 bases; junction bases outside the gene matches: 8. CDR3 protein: CASSLGPLGQGQPQHF. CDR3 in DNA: TGTGCCAGCAGCTTAGGCCCTCTTGGACAGGGGCAGCCCCAGCATTTT.